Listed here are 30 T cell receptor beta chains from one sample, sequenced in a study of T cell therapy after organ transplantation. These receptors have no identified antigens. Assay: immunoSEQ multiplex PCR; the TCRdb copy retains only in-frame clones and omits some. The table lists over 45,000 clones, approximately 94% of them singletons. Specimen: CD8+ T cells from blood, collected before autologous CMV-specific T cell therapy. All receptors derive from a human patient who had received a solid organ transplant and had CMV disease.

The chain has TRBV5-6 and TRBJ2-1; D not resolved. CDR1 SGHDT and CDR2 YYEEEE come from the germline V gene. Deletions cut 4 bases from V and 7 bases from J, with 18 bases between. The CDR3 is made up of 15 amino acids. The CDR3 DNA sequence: TGTGCCAGCAGCACCCAAATCTACTCACCTAATGAGCAGTTCTTC. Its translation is CASSTQIYSPNEQFF.

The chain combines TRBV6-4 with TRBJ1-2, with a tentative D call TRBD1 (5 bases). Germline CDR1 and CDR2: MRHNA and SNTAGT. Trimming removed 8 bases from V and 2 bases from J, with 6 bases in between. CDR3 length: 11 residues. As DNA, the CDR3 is TGTGCCAGCCGGGACAACTATGGCTACACCTTC. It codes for CASRDNYGYTF.

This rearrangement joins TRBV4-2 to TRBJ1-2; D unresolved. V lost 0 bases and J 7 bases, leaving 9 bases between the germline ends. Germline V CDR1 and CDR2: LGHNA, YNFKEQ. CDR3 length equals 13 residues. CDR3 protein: CASSQERQGGYTF. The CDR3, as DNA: TGTGCCAGCAGCCAAGAGAGACAAGGTGGCTACACCTTC.

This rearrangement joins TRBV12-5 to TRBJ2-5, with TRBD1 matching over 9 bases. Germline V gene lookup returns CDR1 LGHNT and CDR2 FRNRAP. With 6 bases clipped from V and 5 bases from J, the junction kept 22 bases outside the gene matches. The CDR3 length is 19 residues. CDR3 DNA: TGTGCTAGTGGCCAAACCACGGGACAGGGAAACGAGGGCAGGGAGACCCAGTACTTC. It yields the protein CASGQTTGQGNEGRETQYF.

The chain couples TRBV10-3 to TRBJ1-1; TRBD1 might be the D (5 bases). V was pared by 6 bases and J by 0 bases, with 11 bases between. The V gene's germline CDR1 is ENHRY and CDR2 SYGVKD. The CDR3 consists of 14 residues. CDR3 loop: CAIRGEGMNTEAFF. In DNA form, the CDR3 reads TGTGCCATCAGGGGGGAGGGGATGAACACTGAAGCTTTCTTT.

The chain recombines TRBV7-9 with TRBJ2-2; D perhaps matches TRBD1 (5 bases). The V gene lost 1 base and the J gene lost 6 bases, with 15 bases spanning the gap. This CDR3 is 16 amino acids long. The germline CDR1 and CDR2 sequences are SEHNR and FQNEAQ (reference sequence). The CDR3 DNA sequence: TGTGCCAGCAGCTTAGGGGGTAGCTCCAGGGCCGGGGAGCTGTTTTTT. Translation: CASSLGGSSRAGELFF.

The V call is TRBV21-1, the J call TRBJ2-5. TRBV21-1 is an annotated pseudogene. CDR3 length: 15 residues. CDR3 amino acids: CASSPRPGPQETQYF. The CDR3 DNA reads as TGTGCCAGCAGCCCACGACCGGGGCCCCAAGAGACCCAGTACTTC.

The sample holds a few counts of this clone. CDR3 residues: CASSLWEGVNTEAFF. In DNA, the CDR3 is TGTGCCAGCAGCCTTTGGGAGGGTGTGAACACTGAAGCTTTCTTT. This chain joins TRBV14 and TRBJ1-1; D not resolved. The CDR3 extends over 15 amino acids. Germline V gives CDR1 SGHDN, CDR2 FVKESK. Trimming removed 4 bases at V and 0 bases at J, with 12 bases between.

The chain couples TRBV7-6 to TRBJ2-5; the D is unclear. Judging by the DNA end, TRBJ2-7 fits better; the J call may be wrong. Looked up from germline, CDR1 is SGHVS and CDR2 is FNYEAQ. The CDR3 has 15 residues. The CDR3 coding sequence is TGTGCCAGCAGCTTAGGTACTACCTTCGAATACGAGCAGTACTTC. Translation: CASSLGTTFEYEQYF.

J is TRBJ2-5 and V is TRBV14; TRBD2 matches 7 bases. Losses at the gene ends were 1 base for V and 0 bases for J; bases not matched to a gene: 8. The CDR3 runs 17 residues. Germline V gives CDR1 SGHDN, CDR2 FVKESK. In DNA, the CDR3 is TGTGCCAGCAGCCAAGGGGAGGGACTGATGTACCAAGAGACCCAGTACTTC. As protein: CASSQGEGLMYQETQYF.

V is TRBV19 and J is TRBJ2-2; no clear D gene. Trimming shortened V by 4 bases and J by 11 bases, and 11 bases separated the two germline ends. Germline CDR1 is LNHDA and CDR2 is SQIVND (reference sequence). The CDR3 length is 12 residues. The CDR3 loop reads CASSTARFELFF. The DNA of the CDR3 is TGTGCCAGTAGTACGGCAAGGTTTGAGCTGTTTTTT.

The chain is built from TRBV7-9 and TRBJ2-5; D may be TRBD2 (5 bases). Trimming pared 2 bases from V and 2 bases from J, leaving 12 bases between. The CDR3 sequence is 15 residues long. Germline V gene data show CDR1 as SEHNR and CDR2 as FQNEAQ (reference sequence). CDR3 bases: TGTGCCAGCAGCTTATTACTGAGCGGACAAGAGACCCAGTACTTC. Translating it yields CASSLLLSGQETQYF.

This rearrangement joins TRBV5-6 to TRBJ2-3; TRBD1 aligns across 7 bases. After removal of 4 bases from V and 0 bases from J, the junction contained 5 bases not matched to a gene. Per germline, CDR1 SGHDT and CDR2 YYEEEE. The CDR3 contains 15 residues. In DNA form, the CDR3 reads TGTGCCAGCAGCCCACAGGGGCTTAGCACAGATACGCAGTATTTT. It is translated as CASSPQGLSTDTQYF.

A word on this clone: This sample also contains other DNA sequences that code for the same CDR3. The CDR3 region has the DNA TGCAGCGTTGAGGGAGGGGGAGGTTACGAGCAGTACTTC. It translates to CSVEGGGGYEQYF. The rearrangement uses TRBV29-1 and TRBJ2-7; TRBD2 is a possible D gene (7 bases). The CDR3 contains 13 residues. The germline V gene encodes CDR1 SQVTM and CDR2 ANQGSEA. V gave up 3 bases and J gave up 4 bases, with 13 bases separating them.

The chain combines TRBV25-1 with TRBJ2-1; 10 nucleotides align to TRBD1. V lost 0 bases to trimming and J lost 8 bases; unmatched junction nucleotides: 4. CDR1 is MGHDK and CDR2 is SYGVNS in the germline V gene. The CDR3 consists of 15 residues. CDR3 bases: TGTGCCAGCAGTGAATACGGGACAGGGGAGGATGAGCAGTTCTTC. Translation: CASSEYGTGEDEQFF.

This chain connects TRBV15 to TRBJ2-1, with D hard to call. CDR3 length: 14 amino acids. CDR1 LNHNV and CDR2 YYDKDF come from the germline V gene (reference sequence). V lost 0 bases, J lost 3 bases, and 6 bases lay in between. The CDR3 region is CATSREYNYNEQFF. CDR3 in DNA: TGTGCCACCAGCAGAGAGTATAACTACAATGAGCAGTTCTTC.

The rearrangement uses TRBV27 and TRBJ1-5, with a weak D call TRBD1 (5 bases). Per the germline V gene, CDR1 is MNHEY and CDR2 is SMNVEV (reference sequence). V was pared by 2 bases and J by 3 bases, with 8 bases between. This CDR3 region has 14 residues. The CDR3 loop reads CASSLGRDNQPQHF. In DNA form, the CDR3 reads TGTGCCAGCAGTTTAGGCAGGGACAATCAGCCCCAGCATTTT.

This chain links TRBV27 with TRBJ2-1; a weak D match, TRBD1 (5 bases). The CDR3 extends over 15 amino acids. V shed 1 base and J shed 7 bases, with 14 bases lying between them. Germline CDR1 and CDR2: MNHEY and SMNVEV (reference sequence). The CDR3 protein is CASSLLGRVVNEQFF. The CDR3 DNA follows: TGTGCCAGCAGTTTATTAGGCAGGGTGGTGAATGAGCAGTTCTTC.

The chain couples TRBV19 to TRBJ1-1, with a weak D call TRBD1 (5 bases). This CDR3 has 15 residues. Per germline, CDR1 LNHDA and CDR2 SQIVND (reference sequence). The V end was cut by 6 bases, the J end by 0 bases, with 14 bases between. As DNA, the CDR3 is TGTGCCAGTAGCCCACAGGCGACCATGAACACTGAAGCTTTCTTT. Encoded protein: CASSPQATMNTEAFF.

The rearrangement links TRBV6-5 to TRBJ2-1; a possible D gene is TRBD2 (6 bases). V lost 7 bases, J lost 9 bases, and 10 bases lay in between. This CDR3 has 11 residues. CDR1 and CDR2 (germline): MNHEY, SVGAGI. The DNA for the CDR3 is TGTGCCAGCACCGGGAGCTCTGAGCAGTTCTTC. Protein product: CASTGSSEQFF.

CDR3 region: CSVENNEQFF. CDR3 DNA sequence: TGCAGCGTTGAAAACAATGAGCAGTTCTTC. The V and J genes are TRBV29-1 and TRBJ2-1; D is uncertain. The ends were cut back, 2 bases at V and 5 bases at J, with 1 base in the middle. CDR1 and CDR2 (germline): SQVTM, ANQGSEA. This CDR3 region has 10 residues.

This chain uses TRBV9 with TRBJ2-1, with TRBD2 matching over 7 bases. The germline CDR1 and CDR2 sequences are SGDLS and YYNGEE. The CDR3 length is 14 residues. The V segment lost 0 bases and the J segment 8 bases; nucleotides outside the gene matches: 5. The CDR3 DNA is TGTGCCAGCAGCGTAGGGTCTAGCGGTGATGAGCAGTTCTTC. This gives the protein CASSVGSSGDEQFF. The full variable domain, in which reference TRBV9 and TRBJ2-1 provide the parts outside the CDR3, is DSGVTQTPKHLITATGQRVTLRCSPRSGDLSVYWYQQSLDQGLQFLIQYYNGEERAKGNILERFSAQQFPDLHSELNLSSLELGDSALYFCASSVGSSGDEQFFGPGTRLTVL.

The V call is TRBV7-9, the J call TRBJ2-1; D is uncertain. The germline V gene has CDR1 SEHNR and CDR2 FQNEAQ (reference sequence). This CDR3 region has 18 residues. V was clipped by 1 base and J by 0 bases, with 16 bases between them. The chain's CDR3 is CASSLEAAAGGSYNEQFF. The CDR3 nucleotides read TGTGCCAGCAGCTTAGAGGCGGCGGCAGGTGGCTCCTACAATGAGCAGTTCTTC.

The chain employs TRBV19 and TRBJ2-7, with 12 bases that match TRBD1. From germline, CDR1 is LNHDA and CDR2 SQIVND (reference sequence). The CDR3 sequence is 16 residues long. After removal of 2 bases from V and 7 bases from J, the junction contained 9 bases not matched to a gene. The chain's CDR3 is CASSIFGGQGAWEQYF. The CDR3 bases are TGTGCCAGTAGTATATTCGGGGGACAGGGGGCATGGGAGCAGTACTTC.

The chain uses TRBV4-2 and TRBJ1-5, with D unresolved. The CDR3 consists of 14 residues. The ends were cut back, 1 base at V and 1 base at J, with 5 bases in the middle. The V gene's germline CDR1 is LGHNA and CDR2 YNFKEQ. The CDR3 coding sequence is TGTGCCAGCAGCCAAGTGCTGAGCAATCAGCCCCAGCATTTT. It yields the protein CASSQVLSNQPQHF.

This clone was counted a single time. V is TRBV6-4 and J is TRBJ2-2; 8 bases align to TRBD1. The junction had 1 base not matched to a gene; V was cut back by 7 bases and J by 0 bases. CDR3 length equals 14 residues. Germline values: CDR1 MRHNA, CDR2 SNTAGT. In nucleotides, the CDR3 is TGTGCCAGCACGGGACAGGCGAACACCGGGGAGCTGTTTTTT. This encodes CASTGQANTGELFF.

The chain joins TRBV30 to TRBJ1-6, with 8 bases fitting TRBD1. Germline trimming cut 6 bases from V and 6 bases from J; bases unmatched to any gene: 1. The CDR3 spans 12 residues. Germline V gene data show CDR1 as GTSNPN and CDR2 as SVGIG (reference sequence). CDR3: CACDRGNSPLHF. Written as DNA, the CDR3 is TGTGCCTGTGACAGGGGTAATTCACCCCTCCACTTT. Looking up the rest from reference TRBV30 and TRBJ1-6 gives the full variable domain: SQTIHQWPATLVQPVGSPLSLECTVEGTSNPNLYWYRQAAGRGLQLLFYSVGIGQISSEVPQNLSASRPQDRQFILSSKKLLLSDSGFYLCACDRGNSPLHFGNGTRLTVT.

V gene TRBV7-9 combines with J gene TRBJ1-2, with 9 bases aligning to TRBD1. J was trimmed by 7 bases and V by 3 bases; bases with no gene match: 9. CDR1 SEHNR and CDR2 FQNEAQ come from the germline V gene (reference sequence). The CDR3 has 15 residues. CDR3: CASSFGGQGHSGYTF. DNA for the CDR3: TGTGCCAGCAGCTTCGGGGGACAGGGCCACAGTGGCTACACCTTC.

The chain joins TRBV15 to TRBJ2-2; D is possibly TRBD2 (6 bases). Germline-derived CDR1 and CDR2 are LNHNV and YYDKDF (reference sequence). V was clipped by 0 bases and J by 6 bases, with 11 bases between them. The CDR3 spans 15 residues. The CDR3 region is CATSRDLGGAGELFF. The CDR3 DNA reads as TGTGCCACCAGCAGAGATTTGGGGGGAGCCGGGGAGCTGTTTTTT.

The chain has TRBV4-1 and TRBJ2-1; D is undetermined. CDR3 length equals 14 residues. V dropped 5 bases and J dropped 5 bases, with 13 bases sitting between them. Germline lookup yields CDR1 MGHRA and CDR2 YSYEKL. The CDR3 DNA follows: TGCGCCAGCAGCAACTATCCGGAAAACAATGAGCAGTTCTTC. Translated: CASSNYPENNEQFF.